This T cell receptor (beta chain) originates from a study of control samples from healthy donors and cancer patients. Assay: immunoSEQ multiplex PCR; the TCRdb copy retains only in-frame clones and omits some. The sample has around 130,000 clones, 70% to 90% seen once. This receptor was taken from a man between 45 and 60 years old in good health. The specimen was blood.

The CDR3 DNA reads TGTGCCAGCAGCTTATTGGCCTCTGGGGCCAACGTCCTGACTTTC. It specifies CASSLLASGANVLTF. The V and J genes are TRBV7-3 and TRBJ2-6; D not certain. CDR3 length: 15 amino acids. Germline CDR1 reads SGHTA; CDR2 reads FQGTGA. Trimming took 2 bases from V and 0 from J, leaving 5 bases between them.